The sequence of this T cell receptor (beta chain) was determined in a study of beta chain features in type 1 diabetes. Details on this clone: Its matching antigen is unknown.

Since all of the isolated RNA was reverse transcribed, expressed TCRB transcripts were what got sequenced. This table comes from immunoSEQ multiplex PCR, and its TCRdb copy is limited to in-frame clones, with some not included. Found here are over 200,000 clones, about a tenth of them singletons; the top ten hold around 0.017%. Study outcomes and limitations: Shortening that was moderate but significant affected the TCRB CDR3s of Type 1 diabetes patients in all four CD4+ subsets.

The receptor's source is a man aged 25-45 years with type 1 diabetes. What was sequenced was naive CD4+ T cells from blood.

CDR3 DNA sequence: TGTGCCAGCAGCAAAGGACAGGGTTTAAGTGGCTACACCTTC. Translation: CASSKGQGLSGYTF. The V gene is TRBV7-2, the J gene TRBJ1-2; 8 positions agree with TRBD1. The CDR3 sequence is 14 residues long. Losses at the gene ends were 5 bases for V and 7 bases for J; bases not matched to a gene: 9. Per the germline V gene, CDR1 is SGHTA and CDR2 is FQGNSA.